The table lists the clone carrying this T cell receptor (beta chain) with a few counts. Its antigen is still unknown. The data originate from a study of T-cell memory formation after mild COVID-19. Study context: Largely, the TCR clusters proved donor specific.

The CDR3 loop spans 14 amino acids. Germline CDR1 DFQATT, CDR2 SNEGSKA (reference sequence). V was pared by 0 bases and J by 9 bases, with 8 bases of the junction left unmatched. General study points: Several responding clones turned up in pre-infection memory, indicating that cross-reactive memory may have taken part. For contracting clones, CD4+ ones sat mainly in CM and EM, CD8+ in EMRA.

cDNA libraries for TCR alpha and TCR beta, carrying sample barcodes and UMIs, came from 5'RACE with constant-segment primers. TCRdb redid the calling of the 5' RACE reads with MiXCR, one entry per CDR3 protein. The repertoire holds around 300,000 distinct CDR3 sequences, with about a sixth as singletons. The chain links TRBV20-1 to TRBJ2-7; 10 bases match TRBD2. The source is a man younger than 30 who had mild COVID-19 (a few samples of this study predate the infection). Cell type and time point are not known. The sequenced material came from PBMCs or a T cell subset sorted from them (not recorded which). The CDR3 sequence is CSARDERGGLWQYF. CDR3 nucleotide sequence: TGCAGTGCTAGAGATGAGCGGGGGGGCCTTTGGCAGTACTTC.